The rows below give T cell receptor beta chains drawn from one sample of a study of blood T cell repertoires in COVID-19. Sequencing used immunoSEQ multiplex PCR; TCRdb keeps in-frame clones, though not all of them. In the table there are 300,000 to 450,000 clones, about 85% of which are singletons. Sequencing was carried out using peripheral blood. These TCRs come from a woman younger than 35 with acute or convalescent COVID-19. Each CDR3 is given with its conserved first and last residue. D genes are given only for firm matches. Some rows mark clone size as missing; the rest say once, few, many or name a class of expanded clone.

d_call	v_call	clone_size	j_call	cdr3_aa
.	TRBV6-6	.	TRBJ2-7	CASSGPKADEQYF
TRBD2	TRBV9	.	TRBJ2-2	CASSATAGGSRELFF
.	TRBV5-1	.	TRBJ1-1	CASSLGGEWDTEAFF
TRBD2	TRBV28	.	TRBJ2-5	CASSTGTSGTETQYF
.	TRBV19	.	TRBJ1-5	CASSPSHRVWEPQHF
.	TRBV5-1	.	TRBJ1-3	CASSDSHGNTIYF
.	TRBV20-1	.	TRBJ2-1	CSARLAGEQFF
TRBD2	TRBV5-1	.	TRBJ2-1	CASSLVPIIAGGSYNEQFF
.	TRBV24-1	.	TRBJ1-2	CATTRLSVGVGGYTF
.	TRBV29-1	.	TRBJ2-7	CSVEDGTDNAYEQYF
.	TRBV3-1/TRBV3-2	.	TRBJ2-6	CASSQDRRGANVLTF
TRBD1	TRBV4-1	.	TRBJ2-7	CASRPTGGANEQYF
TRBD2	TRBV7-6	.	TRBJ2-2	CAGAGTSGTGELFF
TRBD1	TRBV19	.	TRBJ1-4	CASSRDSPAEKLFF
TRBD1	TRBV5-4	.	TRBJ1-1	CASSLVGMRDSEAFF
.	TRBV28	.	TRBJ1-2	CASSFLQGRDGYTF
.	TRBV6-1	.	TRBJ2-7	CASSEAGRAYF
TRBD1	TRBV7-3	.	TRBJ1-6	CASSSSGTGNSPLHF
.	TRBV5-1	.	TRBJ1-1	CASSLPSTEAFF
TRBD1	TRBV9	.	TRBJ1-1	CASSLSRTGGTEAFF
TRBD2	TRBV28	.	TRBJ2-4	CASSLPSSYGTSGHIQYF
TRBD1	TRBV7-8	.	TRBJ2-7	CASSSPGTGPQNF
TRBD1	TRBV5-1	.	TRBJ2-1	CASRTGTDQYNEQFF
.	TRBV28	.	TRBJ1-5	CASTLQGSGQPQHF
.	TRBV24-1	few	TRBJ1-5	CATSPGGNQPQHF
.	TRBV7-9	.	TRBJ1-5	CASSLGAAQPQHF
TRBD1	TRBV30	.	TRBJ1-3	CAWSPDRGPRSGNTIYF
TRBD1	TRBV3-1/TRBV3-2	.	TRBJ2-1	CASSQVVGTGRNEQFF
.	TRBV9	.	TRBJ1-2	CASSDLGRPADGYTF
.	TRBV7-6	.	TRBJ2-1	CASSLGASSYNEQFF
.	TRBV6-5	once	TRBJ1-1	CASKQVRNTEAFF
.	TRBV25-1	.	TRBJ1-4	CASSVIGREEKLFF
.	TRBV6-6	few	TRBJ2-7	CASSRSVTPTYEQYF
TRBD2	TRBV19	.	TRBJ2-3	CASSRSSGRGTDTQYF
TRBD1	TRBV5-6	few	TRBJ1-2	CASSSGQGEGYTF
.	TRBV6-5	once	TRBJ2-7	CASSTPRGGGYEQYF
TRBD1	TRBV30	once	TRBJ1-2	CAWTPGDRGRFFYGYTF
TRBD2	TRBV24-1	.	TRBJ2-3	CATSDGIGLASTDTQYF
.	TRBV5-6	.	TRBJ1-1	CASSLWTTNTEAFF
TRBD1	TRBV18	.	TRBJ1-2	CASSPGAPRVGTGLLYGYTF
.	TRBV12-3/TRBV12-4	.	TRBJ1-1	CASSLSGRGAFF
.	TRBV6-5	.	TRBJ1-6	CAAGDPYNSPLHF